The 24 T cell receptor beta chains below were found in one sample sequenced in a study of cytomegalovirus exposure and HLA in healthy donors (TCRdb year 2017). The library was prepared using the immunoSEQ multiplex PCR assay. A mixture of 60 forward primers for TCR Vbeta segments and 13 reverse primers for TCR Jbeta segments was used in the multiplex PCR. TCRdb retrieved this table from immuneACCESS and kept in-frame rearrangements only. Not all clones are present; in checked studies, unresolved V genes account for under half, and no reason is known for the remainder. The sample records 200,000 to 250,000 clones, 75% to 90% of which are singletons. More than 0.6% of the sample is held by the ten biggest clonotypes. Sequencing was carried out using PBMCs. The receptors come from a boy younger than 10 in good health and CMV-seronegative.

The gene calls are TRBV13 and TRBJ2-3; D is perhaps TRBD1 (5 bases). The CDR3 loop spans 15 amino acids. V lost 0 bases to trimming and J lost 0 bases, with 7 bases between them. Germline-derived CDR1 and CDR2 are PRHDT and FYEKMQ (reference sequence). CDR3 nucleotides: TGTGCCAGCAGCTTAGGGACAGCCAGCACAGATACGCAGTATTTT. It codes for CASSLGTASTDTQYF.

The J gene is TRBJ2-1, the V gene TRBV7-2, with TRBD2 matching over 7 bases. Looked up from germline, CDR1 is SGHTA and CDR2 is FQGNSA. The V segment lost 1 base and the J segment 7 bases; nucleotides outside the gene matches: 7. The CDR3 has 15 residues. This CDR3 is CASSLVGGGRNEQFF. The CDR3 region has the DNA TGTGCCAGCAGCTTAGTAGGCGGGGGACGGAATGAGCAGTTCTTC.

The sample holds a few counts of this clone. The gene calls are TRBV9 and TRBJ1-5, with D maybe TRBD1 (5 bases). The CDR3 is 14 residues long. Trimming left V 3 bases short and J 1 base short, with 8 bases between. The germline V gene encodes CDR1 SGDLS and CDR2 YYNGEE. DNA of the CDR3: TGTGCCAGCAGCGGGCGGGGGAGCAATCAGCCCCAGCATTTT. Translation gives CASSGRGSNQPQHF.

V gene TRBV27 combines with J gene TRBJ1-2, with D maybe TRBD1 (6 bases). Germline-derived CDR1 and CDR2 are MNHEY and SMNVEV (reference sequence). The CDR3 loop spans 12 amino acids. V lost 3 bases and J 7 bases, leaving 9 bases between the germline ends. The CDR3 DNA is TGTGCCAGCAGTTTTACAGGGTTTGGCTACACCTTC. Amino acids: CASSFTGFGYTF.

The chain links TRBV6-5 to TRBJ2-7; possible D gene TRBD2, 5 bases. V was pared by 10 bases and J by 6 bases, with 19 bases between. The CDR3 has 13 amino acids. Germline CDR1 and CDR2: MNHEY and SVGAGI. The CDR3 DNA reads TGTGCCACCTCTACCGGGGTAGAGGCCGAGCAGTACTTC. Amino acid sequence: CATSTGVEAEQYF.

CDR3 region: CASSLEGARGTDTQYF. The CDR3 bases are TGTGCCAGCAGCTTGGAGGGGGCGCGAGGCACAGATACGCAGTATTTT. The rearrangement uses TRBV5-4 and TRBJ2-3, with TRBD1 matching over 7 bases. Germline values: CDR1 SGHNT, CDR2 YYREEE (reference sequence). V gave up 0 bases and J gave up 1 base; unmatched junction bases: 5. The CDR3 extends over 16 amino acids.

J is TRBJ2-1 and V is TRBV5-4; D call uncertain. CDR1 is SGHNT, CDR2 YYREEE, per germline (reference sequence). Trimming left V 1 base short and J 4 bases short, with 9 bases between. The CDR3 is 14 residues long. This CDR3 reads CASSLSASYNEQFF. The CDR3, as DNA: TGTGCCAGCAGCTTGTCGGCTAGTTACAATGAGCAGTTCTTC.

This clone was seen more than once but under ten times. The chain uses TRBV12-5 and TRBJ1-4; TRBD1 agrees at 9 bases. The germline gives CDR1 LGHNT, CDR2 FRNRAP. This CDR3 is 13 amino acids long. The trim removed 8 bases at V and 7 bases at J, leaving 5 bases unmatched. CDR3 coding DNA: TGTGCTAGTAAGGGACAGGGCAGTGAAAAACTGTTTTTT. This codes for CASKGQGSEKLFF.

This chain links TRBV5-6 with TRBJ1-2; 7 bases align to TRBD1. Trimming at V came to 1 base and at J to 2 bases, leaving 5 bases not matched to a gene. This CDR3 contains 15 residues. Germline V gene data show CDR1 as SGHDT and CDR2 as YYEEEE. CDR3 loop: CASSLFDRENYGYTF. The CDR3 coding sequence is TGTGCCAGCAGCTTGTTCGACAGGGAGAACTATGGCTACACCTTC.

This rearrangement joins TRBV9 to TRBJ1-3; D uncertain. This CDR3 has 13 residues. Trimming removed 2 bases at V and 1 base at J, with 4 bases between. Germline V CDR1 and CDR2: SGDLS, YYNGEE. The CDR3 DNA reads as TGTGCCAGCAGCGTCCTGTCTGGAAACACCATATATTTT. Translation gives CASSVLSGNTIYF.

The J gene is TRBJ2-7, the V gene TRBV10-3, with 7 nucleotides matching TRBD2. The CDR3 runs to 13 residues. Losses at the gene ends were 7 bases for V and 2 bases for J; bases not matched to a gene: 5. Per the germline V gene, CDR1 is ENHRY and CDR2 is SYGVKD. CDR3: CAIMREGPYEQYF. CDR3 sequence (DNA): TGTGCCATCATGAGGGAGGGCCCCTACGAGCAGTACTTC.

This chain uses TRBV29-1 with TRBJ1-2; D possibly corresponds to TRBD1 (6 bases). The CDR3 totals 12 residues. V was cut by 7 bases and J by 4 bases, with 13 bases left in between. Per germline, CDR1 SQVTM and CDR2 ANQGSEA. The CDR3 here is CSAARGPYGYTF. The CDR3, as DNA: TGCAGCGCTGCCAGGGGACCCTATGGCTACACCTTC.

The chain combines TRBV7-9 with TRBJ1-2; 7 bases fit TRBD1. Per germline, CDR1 SEHNR and CDR2 FQNEAQ (reference sequence). V dropped 8 bases and J dropped 4; count of bases not matched to a gene: 10. The CDR3 runs 14 residues. CDR3 bases: TGTGCCAGCGAGTTTGGGGGACAGAGCTATGGCTACACCTTC. This encodes CASEFGGQSYGYTF.

The rearrangement joins TRBV19 to TRBJ2-1, with D maybe TRBD2 (6 bases). This CDR3 region has 12 residues. Germline V CDR1 and CDR2: LNHDA, SQIVND (reference sequence). V was pared by 7 bases and J by 7 bases, with 11 bases between. The chain's CDR3 is CASKGLTNEQFF. The CDR3 DNA sequence: TGTGCCAGTAAGGGACTCACTAATGAGCAGTTCTTC. The whole variable domain, remainder taken from reference TRBV19 and TRBJ2-1, is DGGITQSPKYLFRKEGQNVTLSCEQNLNHDAMYWYRQDPGQGLRLIYYSQIVNDFQKGDIAEGYSVSREKKESFPLTVTSAQKNPTAFYLCASKGLTNEQFFGPGTRLTVL.

The chain has TRBV9 and TRBJ2-1, with D perhaps matching TRBD2 (6 bases). CDR3 length: 19 amino acids. The V gene's germline CDR1 is SGDLS and CDR2 YYNGEE. V was cut by 0 bases and J by 0 bases, with 19 bases left in between. CDR3: CASSVGPSVDSSSYNEQFF. The CDR3 DNA reads as TGTGCCAGCAGCGTAGGGCCTAGCGTCGATTCGAGCTCCTACAATGAGCAGTTCTTC.

The rearrangement uses TRBV6-6 and TRBJ2-7; D is possibly TRBD2 (7 bases). V lost 2 bases, J lost 12 bases, and 23 bases lay in between. The CDR3 is made up of 15 amino acids. Germline CDR1 and CDR2: MNHNY and SVGAGI (reference sequence). CDR3 sequence (DNA): TGTGCCAGCAGTTACGGTCCCTGGGGGGTAGGGGGGGGGTACTTC. The encoded protein is CASSYGPWGVGGGYF.

The rearrangement uses TRBV7-6 and TRBJ2-1, with 9 bases fitting TRBD2. The CDR3 is made up of 17 amino acids. V lost 0 bases and J lost 0; bases outside the gene matches: 3. Looked up from germline, CDR1 is SGHVS and CDR2 is FNYEAQ. This CDR3 reads CASSLAWTSASYNEQFF. Written as DNA, the CDR3 is TGTGCCAGCAGCTTAGCCTGGACTAGCGCCTCCTACAATGAGCAGTTCTTC.

V gene TRBV2 combines with J gene TRBJ1-1; D perhaps matches TRBD1 (5 bases). The CDR3 has 16 residues. The V gene lost 8 bases and the J gene lost 0 bases, with 19 bases spanning the gap. Germline CDR1 is SNHLY and CDR2 is FYNNEI. The CDR3 region is CASSLEDTHMNTEAFF. The CDR3, as DNA: TGTGCCAGCTCCTTAGAGGACACCCACATGAACACTGAAGCTTTCTTT.

This clone was recorded only once. The rearrangement uses TRBV10-3 and TRBJ2-5; TRBD2 agrees at 7 bases. The J call may be faulty, since TRBJ2-7 better matches the DNA end. Germline V gene lookup returns CDR1 ENHRY and CDR2 SYGVKD. This CDR3 is 15 amino acids long. The chain's CDR3 is CAISELAGAGDEQYF. CDR3 nucleotides: TGTGCCATCAGTGAGCTGGCGGGAGCAGGCGACGAGCAGTACTTC.

The chain carries TRBV13 and TRBJ1-6, with 7 bases aligning to TRBD1. Germline V gene lookup returns CDR1 PRHDT and CDR2 FYEKMQ (reference sequence). V shed 5 bases and J 14 bases; nucleotides not matched to a gene: 12. This CDR3 is 14 amino acids long. CDR3 sequence reads: CASSQRTGFTSLHF. The CDR3 nucleotides are TGTGCCAGCAGCCAAAGGACAGGATTCACATCCCTCCACTTT. Full variable domain (remainder filled in from reference TRBV13 and TRBJ1-6): AAGVIQSPRHLIKEKRETATLKCYPIPRHDTVYWYQQGPGQDPQFLISFYEKMQSDKGSIPDRFSAQQFSDYHSELNMSSLELGDSALYFCASSQRTGFTSLHFGNGTRLTVT.

The J gene is TRBJ1-1, the V gene TRBV19; D is uncertain. The CDR3 spans 13 residues. Germline CDR1 is LNHDA and CDR2 is SQIVND (reference sequence). The V end lost 3 bases, the J end lost 0 bases, and 5 bases lay between the germline ends. The CDR3 nucleotides are TGTGCCAGTAGTATCCCTATGAACACTGAAGCTTTCTTT. Amino acids: CASSIPMNTEAFF.

This chain connects TRBV5-3 to TRBJ2-1, with D tentatively TRBD2 (5 bases). TRBV5-3 is marked as an open reading frame, function uncertain. This CDR3 region has 14 residues. The V end was cut by 0 bases, the J end by 6 bases, with 10 bases between. CDR3 amino acids: CARSLVWLANEQFF. CDR3 nucleotides: TGTGCCAGAAGCTTGGTGTGGCTAGCCAATGAGCAGTTCTTC.

The chain links TRBV6-1 to TRBJ1-2; D uncertain. The CDR3 is made up of 17 amino acids. The germline gives CDR1 MNHNS, CDR2 SASEGT. Trimming removed 1 base at V and 5 bases at J, with 20 bases between. The CDR3 DNA reads TGTGCCAGCAGTGAAGGGGCAGTAGTGGTTGGGCCTTATGGCTACACCTTC. It specifies CASSEGAVVVGPYGYTF.

The V gene is TRBV27, the J gene TRBJ1-2; D is possibly TRBD1 (5 bases). Per the germline V gene, CDR1 is MNHEY and CDR2 is SMNVEV (reference sequence). The CDR3 covers 13 residues. Trimming took off 6 bases at V and 7 bases at J, with 15 bases between the two ends. This CDR3 reads CASSFNQGSGYTF. CDR3 sequence (DNA): TGTGCCAGCAGCTTCAACCAGGGATCTGGCTACACCTTC.